The 15 T cell receptor beta chains below all came from one sample that was sequenced in a study of blood T cell repertoires in COVID-19. TCRdb keeps only in-frame clones here, not all; method: immunoSEQ multiplex PCR. Of about 260,000 clones listed, roughly nine tenths are singletons. The sequenced sample was PBMCs or T cells enriched from blood (not recorded which). The receptors originated from a woman aged 18-29 years who had recovered from COVID-19.

This chain uses TRBV3-1 (or the pseudogene TRBV3-2) with TRBJ2-2; 9 bases are a match to TRBD2. The trim removed 1 base at V and 4 bases at J, leaving 4 bases unmatched. The CDR3 has 16 amino acids. From germline, CDR1 is LGHDT and CDR2 YNNKEL (reference sequence). DNA of the CDR3: TGTGCCAGCAGCCAAGTTCTAGCGGGGTTCACCGGGGAGCTGTTTTTT. Its protein is CASSQVLAGFTGELFF.

The chain uses TRBV6-4 and TRBJ2-7; tentatively, D is TRBD2 (6 bases). The germline CDR1 and CDR2 sequences are MRHNA and SNTAGT. Trimming removed 2 bases at V and 2 bases at J, with 13 bases between. This CDR3 has 15 amino acids. CDR3 amino acids: CASSDPGLRTYEQYF. The CDR3 DNA reads TGTGCCAGCAGTGACCCGGGACTTAGAACCTACGAGCAGTACTTC.

The V gene is TRBV5-1, the J gene TRBJ1-2, with 7 bases identical to TRBD1. CDR3 length: 14 residues. V gave up 4 bases and J gave up 4 bases; unmatched junction bases: 7. Germline CDR1 SGHRS, CDR2 YFSETQ. Written as DNA, the CDR3 is TGCGCCAGCAGCCTACCGGACAGGATCTATGGCTACACCTTC. Protein product: CASSLPDRIYGYTF.

This clone has only one observation. The junction shows a germline mismatch at one end, possibly a read error. V is TRBV10-3 and J is TRBJ2-6, with a weak D call TRBD2 (7 bases). The CDR3 runs to 11 residues. Germline values: CDR1 ENHRY, CDR2 SYGVKD. CDR3: CAIGGANVLTF. CDR3 DNA sequence: TGTGCCATCGGGGGGGCGAACGTCCTGACTTTC.

The chain joins TRBV21-1 to TRBJ1-2; the DNA was not used to check the table's D call, TRBD1. TRBV21-1 is a known pseudogene. The CDR3 is 15 residues long. The CDR3 nucleotides read TGTGCCAGCAGCAAAGCGCAGGGGGCCTTCTATGGCTACACCTTC. Protein product: CASSKAQGAFYGYTF.

A remark on this clone: The sample has other DNA sequences that encode this CDR3 too. The chain combines TRBV5-1 with TRBJ1-3; no definite D call. V gave up 4 bases and J gave up 4 bases, with 12 bases separating them. The germline V gene encodes CDR1 SGHRS and CDR2 YFSETQ. The length of the CDR3 is 14 residues. DNA for the CDR3: TGCGCCAGCAGCCTCGGCGGGGAAGGAAACACCATATATTTT. It encodes CASSLGGEGNTIYF.

Here the CDR3 DNA reads TGCGCCAGCAGCTCCCTACCCGACACGTGGGAGCTGTTTTTT. Its translation is CASSSLPDTWELFF. The J gene is TRBJ2-2, the V gene TRBV5-1, with D uncertain. Germline V gives CDR1 SGHRS, CDR2 YFSETQ. CDR3 length equals 14 residues. V lost 3 bases, J lost 9 bases, and 15 bases lay in between.

This clone was recorded a few times. The rearrangement links TRBV3-1 (or the pseudogene TRBV3-2) to TRBJ1-1; D is uncertain. With 2 bases removed from V and 4 bases from J, the gap between germline ends came to 11 bases. The germline CDR1 and CDR2 sequences are LGHDT and YNNKEL (reference sequence). This CDR3 comprises 14 residues. Here the CDR3 reads CASSQLEGSTEAFF. The CDR3 DNA reads as TGTGCCAGCAGCCAACTCGAGGGTTCCACTGAAGCTTTCTTT.

The rearrangement links TRBV5-5 to TRBJ1-1, with a tentative D call TRBD1 (6 bases). Per germline, CDR1 SGHKS and CDR2 YYEKEE (reference sequence). The ends were cut back, 4 bases at V and 3 bases at J, with 19 bases in the middle. The CDR3 is 16 amino acids. The CDR3: CASSPGTLVPDTEAFF. The CDR3 bases are TGTGCCAGCAGCCCCGGGACACTCGTCCCGGACACTGAAGCTTTCTTT.

This chain joins TRBV5-1 and TRBJ2-5; D is possibly TRBD2 (6 bases). This CDR3 has 13 amino acids. V dropped 7 bases and J dropped 2 bases, with 12 bases sitting between them. Germline V gene lookup returns CDR1 SGHRS and CDR2 YFSETQ. CDR3 amino acids: CASRTGGQETQYF. DNA for the CDR3: TGCGCCAGCCGGACCGGGGGACAAGAGACCCAGTACTTC.

This sequence joins TRBV28 and TRBJ1-2, with D perhaps TRBD1 (5 bases). V was pared by 6 bases and J by 3 bases, with 8 bases between. The CDR3 totals 12 residues. Looked up from germline, CDR1 is MDHEN and CDR2 is SYDVKM. CDR3 residues: CASRETDYGYTF. The DNA of the CDR3 is TGTGCCAGCAGGGAGACAGACTATGGCTACACCTTC.

The V and J genes are TRBV29-1 and TRBJ1-2, with TRBD1 as a possible D gene (5 bases). CDR1 SQVTM and CDR2 ANQGSEA come from the germline V gene. There are 14 residues in the CDR3. V shed 4 bases and J shed 6 bases, with 18 bases lying between them. The CDR3 protein is CSVAGTSRGNGYTF. For the CDR3, the DNA is TGCAGCGTTGCGGGGACCTCCCGGGGGAATGGCTACACCTTC.

The CDR3 DNA reads as TGTGCCAGCATCTACGGGACAGGGGCCTATGGCTACACCTTC. It encodes CASIYGTGAYGYTF. This sequence joins TRBV2 and TRBJ1-2; TRBD1 aligns across 10 bases. This CDR3 has 14 amino acids. In germline, CDR1 is SNHLY, CDR2 FYNNEI. The trim removed 7 bases at V and 4 bases at J, leaving 6 bases unmatched.

This chain joins TRBV5-4 and TRBJ1-3, with D uncertain. The germline V gene encodes CDR1 SGHNT and CDR2 YYREEE (reference sequence). The CDR3 consists of 14 residues. V gave up 4 bases and J gave up 2 bases, with 10 bases separating them. Here the CDR3 reads CASSPGRTGNTIYF. CDR3 nucleotide sequence: TGTGCCAGCAGCCCGGGGAGGACTGGAAACACCATATATTTT.

V and J are TRBV7-9 and TRBJ2-7; 12 nucleotides agree with TRBD1. With V trimmed by 8 bases and J by 5 bases, 10 bases remained unmatched. CDR3 length equals 15 residues. From germline, CDR1 is SEHNR and CDR2 FQNEAQ (reference sequence). The CDR3, as DNA: TGTGCCAGCGAACAGACCGGGACAGGGGGCAACGAGCAGTACTTC. It encodes CASEQTGTGGNEQYF.